A selection of T cell receptor beta chains follows, all from one sample in a study of control samples from healthy donors and cancer patients. The data were produced by immunoSEQ multiplex PCR, yet TCRdb's version contains in-frame clones alone and is incomplete. Found here are some 200,000 clones, 91% of them singletons; the top ten hold less than 1.6%. Sequencing was done on a sample of blood. These receptors all stem from a woman in her twenties or thirties in good health. The CDR3 runs from the conserved cysteine through the conserved F or W. Each record gives: J gene, D gene, clone size, V gene, CDR3 protein, CDR3 DNA. The D gene is left open where the match is weak. The listing skips clone size in some rows; elsewhere it reads once, few, many or a size class.

>TRBJ2-7|TRBD2|NA|TRBV27
CASSLVLAGDEQYF
TGTGCCAGCAGTTTAGTACTAGCGGGAGACGAGCAGTACTTC
>TRBJ1-4|NA|NA|TRBV7-2
CASSSDTREKLFF
TGTGCCAGCAGCTCGGACACCCGGGAAAAACTGTTTTTT
>TRBJ2-7|TRBD2|NA|TRBV18
CASSPGLAGVDEQYF
TGTGCCAGCTCACCGGGACTAGCGGGAGTCGACGAGCAGTACTTC
>TRBJ1-1|TRBD1|once|TRBV7-2
CASSLRGGTGALNTEAFF
TGTGCCAGCAGCTTACGGGGGGGGACAGGGGCTCTTAACACTGAAGCTTTCTTT
>TRBJ1-1|NA|NA|TRBV6-2/TRBV6-3
CASSWMNTEAFF
TGTGCCAGCAGTTGGATGAACACTGAAGCTTTCTTT
>TRBJ2-5|TRBD2|NA|TRBV25-1
CASSVPGLAMETQYF
TGTGCCAGCAGTGTTCCGGGACTAGCGATGGAGACCCAGTACTTC
>TRBJ1-4|NA|NA|TRBV7-9
CASSLVWPGRINEKLFF
TGTGCCAGCAGCTTAGTTTGGCCGGGACGGATTAATGAAAAACTGTTTTTT
>TRBJ2-5|TRBD2|NA|TRBV24-1
CATSLAGEETQYF
TGTGCCACCTCACTAGCGGGAGAAGAGACCCAGTACTTC
>TRBJ2-5|NA|NA|TRBV14
CASSQAPGQQETQYF
TGTGCCAGCAGCCAAGCCCCCGGACAGCAAGAGACCCAGTACTTC
>TRBJ1-2|NA|NA|TRBV12-2
CASRLGDRDGNYGYTF
TGTGCAAGTCGCTTAGGGGACAGGGATGGGAACTATGGCTACACCTTC
>TRBJ2-2|TRBD2|few|TRBV7-6
CASSPSSGRATGELFF
TGTGCCAGCAGCCCCTCTAGCGGGAGGGCCACCGGGGAGCTGTTTTTT
>TRBJ1-6|TRBD1|NA|TRBV6-1
CASSETQGDNSPLHF
TGTGCCAGCAGTGAGACCCAGGGGGACAATTCACCCCTCCACTTT
>TRBJ2-6|TRBD1|NA|TRBV7-9
CASRPDRGAGANVLTF
TGTGCCAGCAGACCGGACAGGGGGGCTGGGGCCAACGTCCTGACTTTC
>TRBJ2-1|TRBD2|NA|TRBV6-4
CASSGLAGANEQFF
TGTGCCAGCAGCGGTTTAGCGGGAGCGAATGAGCAGTTCTTC
>TRBJ1-2|NA|NA|TRBV5-1
CASSLQGYGYTF
TGCGCCAGCAGCTTACAGGGCTATGGCTACACCTTC
>TRBJ2-4|TRBD1|NA|TRBV9
CASSVAGQGAAKNIQYF
TGTGCCAGCAGCGTAGCCGGACAGGGGGCGGCCAAAAACATTCAGTACTTC
>TRBJ1-2|TRBD1|NA|TRBV6-5
CASSPGTVGYTF
TGTGCCAGCAGTCCCGGGACAGTCGGCTACACCTTC
>TRBJ2-1|NA|NA|TRBV19
CASSNSYSYNEQFF
TGTGCCAGTAGTAACAGCTATTCCTACAATGAGCAGTTCTTC
>TRBJ1-6|NA|NA|TRBV10-1
CASSATGTNNSPLHF
TGCGCCAGCAGTGCGACGGGCACCAATAATTCACCCCTCCACTTT
>TRBJ1-2|TRBD1|NA|TRBV6-6
CASRSGQGFNYGYTF
TGTGCCAGCAGGTCCGGACAGGGATTTAACTATGGCTACACCTTC
>TRBJ1-1|TRBD1|NA|TRBV6-5
CASSYVHRGPNTEAFF
TGTGCCAGCAGTTACGTACACAGGGGGCCGAACACTGAAGCTTTCTTT
>TRBJ2-5|TRBD1|NA|TRBV11-2
CASSPDRGETQYF
TGTGCCAGCAGCCCCGACAGGGGAGAGACCCAGTACTTC
>TRBJ1-4|NA|NA|TRBV20-1
CSASRVEKLFF
TGCAGTGCTAGCAGGGTCGAAAAACTGTTTTTT
>TRBJ2-7|NA|NA|TRBV4-1
CASSQEGPGAYEQYF
TGCGCCAGCAGCCAAGAGGGGCCTGGCGCCTACGAGCAGTACTTC
>TRBJ2-5|NA|NA|TRBV5-5
CASSLPQETQYF
TGTGCCAGCAGCTTGCCACAAGAGACCCAGTACTTC
>TRBJ1-6|NA|NA|TRBV7-2
CASSLSQGNNSPLHF
TGTGCCAGCAGCTTATCACAGGGTAACAATTCACCCCTCCACTTT
>TRBJ2-2|TRBD1|NA|TRBV7-8
CASTPQGANTGELFF
TGTGCCAGCACCCCCCAGGGGGCGAACACCGGGGAGCTGTTTTTT
>TRBJ2-7|TRBD1|NA|TRBV28
CASSHRTGSSSYEQYF
TGTGCCAGCAGTCACAGGACAGGGTCAAGCTCCTACGAGCAGTACTTC
>TRBJ2-5|TRBD2|NA|TRBV7-9
CASRTSGSHETQYF
TGTGCCAGCAGGACTAGCGGGAGTCACGAGACCCAGTACTTC
>TRBJ1-5|TRBD1|NA|TRBV27
CASSLSDRGGNQPQHF
TGTGCCAGCAGTTTATCGGACAGGGGAGGGAATCAGCCCCAGCATTTT
>TRBJ2-5|TRBD1|NA|TRBV7-6
CASSLGQGETQYF
TGTGCCAGCAGCTTAGGACAGGGAGAGACCCAGTACTTC
>TRBJ2-1|TRBD2|few|TRBV29-1
CSLYSGNSYNEQFF
TGCAGCCTCTATAGCGGGAACTCCTACAATGAGCAGTTCTTC
>TRBJ1-6|TRBD1|NA|TRBV19
CASSMTGITYNSPLHF
TGTGCCAGTAGTATGACAGGGATCACCTATAATTCACCCCTCCACTTT
>TRBJ2-3|TRBD2|NA|TRBV7-2
CATKLAGGWTDTQYF
TGTGCCACCAAGCTAGCGGGAGGGTGGACAGATACGCAGTATTTT
>TRBJ2-1|TRBD2|once|TRBV7-9
CASSFRTRTSSYNEQFF
TGTGCCAGCAGCTTCAGGACCCGGACTAGCTCCTACAATGAGCAGTTCTTC
>TRBJ2-7|TRBD2|NA|TRBV11-3
CASSLRGLADYEQYF
TGTGCCAGCAGCTTAAGGGGACTAGCGGACTACGAGCAGTACTTC
>TRBJ1-2|NA|NA|TRBV19
CASSIFSYGYTF
TGTGCCAGTAGTATCTTCTCCTATGGCTACACCTTC
>TRBJ1-4|TRBD1|NA|TRBV3-1/TRBV3-2
CASSQDRGRDEKLFF
TGTGCCAGCAGCCAAGACAGGGGGCGGGATGAAAAACTGTTTTTT
>TRBJ1-2|NA|NA|TRBV7-2
CASSLDRLYGYTF
TGTGCCAGCAGCTTAGACAGGCTCTATGGCTACACCTTC